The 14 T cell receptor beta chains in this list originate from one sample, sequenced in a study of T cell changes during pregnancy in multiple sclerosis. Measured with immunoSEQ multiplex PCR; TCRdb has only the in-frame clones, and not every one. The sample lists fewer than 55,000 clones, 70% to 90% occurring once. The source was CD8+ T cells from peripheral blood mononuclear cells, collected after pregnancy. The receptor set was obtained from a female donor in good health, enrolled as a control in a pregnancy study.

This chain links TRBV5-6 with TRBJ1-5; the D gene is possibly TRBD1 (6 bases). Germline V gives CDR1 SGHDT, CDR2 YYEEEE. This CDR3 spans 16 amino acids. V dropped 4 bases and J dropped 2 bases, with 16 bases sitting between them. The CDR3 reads CASSGSTGIGNQPQHF. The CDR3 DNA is TGTGCCAGCAGCGGATCAACAGGGATCGGCAATCAGCCCCAGCATTTT.

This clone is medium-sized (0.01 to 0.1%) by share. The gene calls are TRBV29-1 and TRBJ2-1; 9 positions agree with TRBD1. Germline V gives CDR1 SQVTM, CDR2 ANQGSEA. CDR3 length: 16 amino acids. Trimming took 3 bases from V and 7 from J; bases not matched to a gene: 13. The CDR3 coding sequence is TGCAGCGTTGATGGGCTACAGGGGGCATCGGTTAATGAGCAGTTCTTC. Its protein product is CSVDGLQGASVNEQFF.

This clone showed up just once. The CDR3 sequence: CASSPSVAAASEAFF. The CDR3 bases are TGCGCCAGCAGCCCCAGCGTGGCGGCCGCATCTGAAGCTTTCTTT. The chain links TRBV4-3 to TRBJ1-1; D is ambiguous. In germline, CDR1 is LGHNA, CDR2 YSLEER. V was cut by 4 bases and J by 6 bases, with 18 bases left in between. The CDR3 is 15 residues long.

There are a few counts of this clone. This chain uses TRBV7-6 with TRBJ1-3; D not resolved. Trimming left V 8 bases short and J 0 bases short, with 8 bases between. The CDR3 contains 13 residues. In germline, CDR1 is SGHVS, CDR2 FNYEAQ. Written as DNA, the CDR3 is TGTGCCAGCTCTACCACCTCTGGAAACACCATATATTTT. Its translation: CASSTTSGNTIYF.

The DNA for the CDR3 is TGTGCCAGCAGCCCAGGGGGCGCGGGAGGCTACACCTTC. Amino acids: CASSPGGAGGYTF. The V call is TRBV27, the J call TRBJ1-2, with 8 nucleotides matching TRBD1. The CDR3 is 13 amino acids. CDR1 MNHEY and CDR2 SMNVEV come from the germline V gene (reference sequence). V lost 6 bases, J lost 8 bases, and 8 bases stayed unmatched.

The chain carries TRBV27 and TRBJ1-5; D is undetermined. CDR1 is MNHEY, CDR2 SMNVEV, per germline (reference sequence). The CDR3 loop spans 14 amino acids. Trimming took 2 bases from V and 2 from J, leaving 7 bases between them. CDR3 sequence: CASSLRAGNQPQHF. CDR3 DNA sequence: TGTGCCAGCAGTTTAAGAGCGGGCAATCAGCCCCAGCATTTT.

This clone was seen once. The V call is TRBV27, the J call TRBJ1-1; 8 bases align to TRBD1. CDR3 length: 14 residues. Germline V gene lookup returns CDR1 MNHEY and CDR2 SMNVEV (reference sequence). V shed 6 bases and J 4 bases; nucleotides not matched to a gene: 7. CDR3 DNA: TGTGCCAGCAGAGTCTATACAGGGGGCACTGAAGCTTTCTTT. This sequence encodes CASRVYTGGTEAFF.

This chain's CDR3 is CASSPWGGGGASDEQFF. CDR3 nucleotide sequence: TGTGCCAGCAGCCCCTGGGGCGGCGGGGGGGCTTCAGATGAGCAGTTCTTC. The chain is built from TRBV13 and TRBJ2-1; TRBD2 matches 9 bases. Germline V CDR1 and CDR2: PRHDT, FYEKMQ (reference sequence). The CDR3 runs 17 residues. V gave up 5 bases and J gave up 8 bases; unmatched junction bases: 16.

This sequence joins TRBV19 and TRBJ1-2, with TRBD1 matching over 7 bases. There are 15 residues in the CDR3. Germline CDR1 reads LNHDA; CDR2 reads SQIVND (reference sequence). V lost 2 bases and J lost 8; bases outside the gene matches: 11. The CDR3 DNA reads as TGTGCCAGTAGTATATCGGCAGGGGGTTTTCGGGGCTACACCTTC. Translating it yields CASSISAGGFRGYTF.

CDR3 sequence (DNA): TGTGCCAGCAGCGCAAGTCTGGGACAGAGCTCCTACGAGCAGTACTTC. Residues: CASSASLGQSSYEQYF. This rearrangement joins TRBV13 to TRBJ2-7; 7 nucleotides line up with TRBD1. The trim removed 5 bases at V and 0 bases at J, leaving 10 bases unmatched. This CDR3 is 16 amino acids long. Germline assignment: CDR1 PRHDT and CDR2 FYEKMQ (reference sequence).

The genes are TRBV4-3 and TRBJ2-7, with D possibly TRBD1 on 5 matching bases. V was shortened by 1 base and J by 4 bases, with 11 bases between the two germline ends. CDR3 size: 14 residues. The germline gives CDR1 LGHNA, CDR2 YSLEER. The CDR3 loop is CASSQGAGIYEQYF. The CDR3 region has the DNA TGCGCCAGCAGCCAAGGGGCAGGGATATACGAGCAGTACTTC.

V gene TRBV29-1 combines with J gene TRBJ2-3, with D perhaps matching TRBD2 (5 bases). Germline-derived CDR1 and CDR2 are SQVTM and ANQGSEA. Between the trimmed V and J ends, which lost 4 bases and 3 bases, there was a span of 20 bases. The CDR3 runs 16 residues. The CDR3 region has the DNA TGCAGCGTTGTCGATCCAGCGAGTCGGAGGACAGATACGCAGTATTTT. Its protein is CSVVDPASRRTDTQYF.

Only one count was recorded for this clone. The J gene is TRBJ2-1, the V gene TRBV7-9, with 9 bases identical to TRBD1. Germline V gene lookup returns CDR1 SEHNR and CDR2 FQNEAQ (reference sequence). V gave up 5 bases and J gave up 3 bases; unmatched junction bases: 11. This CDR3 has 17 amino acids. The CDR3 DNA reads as TGTGCCAGCAGCCCTATTAAAGGGGACAGGGTCTACAATGAGCAGTTCTTC. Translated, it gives CASSPIKGDRVYNEQFF. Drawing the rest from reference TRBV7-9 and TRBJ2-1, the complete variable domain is DTGVSQNPRHKITKRGQNVTFRCDPISEHNRLYWYRQTLGQGPEFLTYFQNEAQLEKSRLLSDRFSAERPKGSFSTLEIQRTEQGDSAMYLCASSPIKGDRVYNEQFFGPGTRLTVL.

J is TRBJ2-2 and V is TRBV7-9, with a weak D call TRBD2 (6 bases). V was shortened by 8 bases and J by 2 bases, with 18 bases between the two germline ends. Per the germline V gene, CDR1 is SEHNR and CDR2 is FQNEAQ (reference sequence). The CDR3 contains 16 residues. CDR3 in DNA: TGTGCCAGCGGGGAAAGCGGGTGGAAAAACACCGGGGAGCTGTTTTTT. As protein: CASGESGWKNTGELFF. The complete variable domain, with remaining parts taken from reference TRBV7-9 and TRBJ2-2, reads DTGVSQNPRHKITKRGQNVTFRCDPISEHNRLYWYRQTLGQGPEFLTYFQNEAQLEKSRLLSDRFSAERPKGSFSTLEIQRTEQGDSAMYLCASGESGWKNTGELFFGEGSRLTVL.